These 5 T cell receptor beta chains were sequenced from one sample in a study of type 1 regulatory T cells. The antigens these receptors bind are not known. One entry per CDR3 protein results from TCRdb running MiXCR on the reads. The sample carries about 42,000 distinct CDR3 sequences, about 12% recorded once. The material sequenced was cultured non-Tr1 T cells, either the whole culture or a sorted T cell fraction (not recorded which). Receptors originate from a human donor in good health.

This clonotype was observed a few times. The rearrangement joins TRBV5-1 to TRBJ1-1; possible D gene TRBD1, 5 bases. Germline V gene sequence: CDR1 SGHRS, CDR2 YFSETQ. V lost 4 bases, J lost 0 bases, and 10 bases lay in between. This CDR3 region has 14 residues. Here the CDR3 reads CASSMTVMNTEAFF. CDR3 nucleotide sequence: TGCGCCAGCAGCATGACAGTTATGAACACTGAAGCTTTCTTT.

This clonotype came up a few times. The J gene is TRBJ2-7, the V gene TRBV28, with 12 bases lining up with TRBD1. Germline values: CDR1 MDHEN, CDR2 SYDVKM. V shed 2 bases, J shed 6 bases, and the junction held 5 bases outside the gene matches. The CDR3 contains 15 residues. CDR3 coding DNA: TGTGCCAGCAGTTTAGGCGGGACAGGGGGCCGCGAGCAGTACTTC. The encoded protein is CASSLGGTGGREQYF. The whole variable domain, filled in from reference TRBV28 and TRBJ2-7, reads DVKVTQSSRYLVKRTGEKVFLECVQDMDHENMFWYRQDPGLGLRLIYFSYDVKMKEKGDIPEGYSVSREKKERFSLILESASTNQTSMYLCASSLGGTGGREQYFGPGTRLTVT.

At least ten counts were recorded for this clonotype. The chain carries TRBV27 and TRBJ2-7, with D possibly TRBD2 on 6 matching bases. Germline-derived CDR1 and CDR2 are MNHEY and SMNVEV (reference sequence). The length of the CDR3 is 14 residues. The V end lost 6 bases, the J end lost 6 bases, and 18 bases lay between the germline ends. CDR3 protein: CASSPPGLPREQYF. CDR3 in DNA: TGTGCCAGCAGCCCCCCGGGACTCCCGCGCGAGCAGTACTTC.

The chain couples TRBV20-1 to TRBJ2-3, with D maybe TRBD2 (6 bases). The CDR3 runs 13 residues. Trimming removed 5 bases at V and 7 bases at J, with 16 bases between. Germline assignment: CDR1 DFQATT and CDR2 SNEGSKA (reference sequence). This CDR3 reads CSAPSDRGNTQYF. In nucleotides, the CDR3 is TGCAGTGCTCCGAGCGATCGGGGGAATACGCAGTATTTT.

A note on this clonotype: A much larger clone lies a single base off, so this may be a read error. V and J are TRBV27 and TRBJ1-1; D gene uncertain. The germline CDR1 and CDR2 sequences are MNHEY and SMNVEV (reference sequence). There are 11 residues in the CDR3. CDR3 sequence reads: CARAMNTEAFF. CDR3 DNA: TGTGCTCGGGCGATGAACACTGAAGCTTTCTTT.